This T cell receptor (beta chain) was sequenced for a study of blood T cell repertoires in COVID-19. The wider study: COVID-19 samples, acute and convalescent, were from the United States, Italy and Spain. PBMCs, B-cell-depleted T cells, or T cells were the source of the cDNA or gDNA that made up the material.

Methods used by the authors: It was from reference gene primer amplification that nucleated cell counts were estimated. Clones were sequenced by immunoSEQ multiplex PCR, and TCRdb holds only the in-frame ones, with some missing. V, J and clone size are those of that table, while D and trimming were read from the DNA. The data hold approximately 300,000 clones, with more than 75% observed a single time. V was cut by 9 bases and J by 2 bases, with 17 bases left in between. The CDR3 is made up of 15 amino acids. Germline CDR1 reads LNHDA; CDR2 reads SQIVND (reference sequence). The rearrangement links TRBV19 to TRBJ2-1; D possibly corresponds to TRBD1 (5 bases). This TCR was sampled from a woman aged 45 to 65 with acute or convalescent COVID-19. Sequences were obtained from peripheral blood. The CDR3 DNA is TGTGCCAGCACTAACCAGGGTAACCCCTACAATGAGCAGTTCTTC. It encodes CASTNQGNPYNEQFF.